This T cell receptor beta chain was captured in a study of blood T cell repertoires in COVID-19. Study-level background: The samples span acute and convalescent COVID-19 from the United States, Italy and Spain.

Per the original data handling: Estimated nucleated cell counts came from reference gene primer amplification. The method was immunoSEQ multiplex PCR; TCRdb's version includes in-frame clones alone and lacks a portion of them. V, J and clone size reflect that table, while D and trimming were determined from the DNA. The sample has 30,000 to 40,000 clones; about 87% are singletons. This clone has just one count. The CDR3 is 14 amino acids. V trimming: 0 bases; J trimming: 5 bases; junction bases outside the gene matches: 4. The germline gives CDR1 LNHNV, CDR2 YYDKDF (reference sequence). Sequenced sample: peripheral blood. The sequence was collected from a man older than 75 with active COVID-19. This rearrangement joins TRBV15 to TRBJ2-7; 7 bases agree with TRBD1. CDR3 loop: CATSRDRGIHEQYF. Here the CDR3 DNA reads TGTGCCACCAGCAGAGACAGGGGGATCCACGAGCAGTACTTC.